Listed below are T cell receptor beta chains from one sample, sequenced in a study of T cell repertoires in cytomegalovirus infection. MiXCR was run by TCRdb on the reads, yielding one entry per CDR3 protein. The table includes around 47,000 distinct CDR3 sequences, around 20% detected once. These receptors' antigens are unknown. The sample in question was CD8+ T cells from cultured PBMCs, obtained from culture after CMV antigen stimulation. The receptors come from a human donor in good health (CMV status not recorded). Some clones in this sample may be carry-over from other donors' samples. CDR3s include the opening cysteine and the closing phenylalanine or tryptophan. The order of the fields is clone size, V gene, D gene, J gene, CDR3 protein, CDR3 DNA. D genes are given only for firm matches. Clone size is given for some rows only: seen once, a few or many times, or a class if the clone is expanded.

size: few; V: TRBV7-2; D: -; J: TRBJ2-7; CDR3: CASSYYRTYEQYF; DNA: TGTGCCAGCAGCTACTACCGGACGTACGAGCAGTACTTC
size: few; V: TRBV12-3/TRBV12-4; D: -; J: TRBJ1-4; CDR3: CASSLPGEKLFF; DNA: TGTGCCAGCAGTTTACCGGGGGAAAAACTGTTTTTT
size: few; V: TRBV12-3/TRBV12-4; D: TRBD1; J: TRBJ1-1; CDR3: CASSLNQGASTEAFF; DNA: TGTGCCAGCAGTTTAAACCAGGGGGCGAGTACTGAAGCTTTCTTT
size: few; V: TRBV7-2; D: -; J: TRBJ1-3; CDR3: CASSLFLRGGNTIYF; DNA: TGTGCCAGCAGCTTATTTCTCAGGGGAGGAAACACCATATATTTT
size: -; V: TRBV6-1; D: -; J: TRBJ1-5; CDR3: CASSELLGRVNQPQHF; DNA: TGTGCCAGCAGTGAATTGTTGGGGCGGGTCAATCAGCCCCAGCATTTT
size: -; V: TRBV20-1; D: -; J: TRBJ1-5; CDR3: CSARDDPADPQHF; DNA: TGCAGTGCTAGAGATGACCCAGCGGACCCCCAGCATTTT
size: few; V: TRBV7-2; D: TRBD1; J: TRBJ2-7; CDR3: CASSWGGDRGYEQYF; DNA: TGTGCCAGCAGCTGGGGCGGGGACAGGGGTTACGAGCAGTACTTC
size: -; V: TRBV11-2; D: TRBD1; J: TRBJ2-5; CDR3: CASSLGGTGFVQYF; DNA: TGTGCCAGCAGCTTAGGTGGGACAGGGTTTGTCCAGTACTTC
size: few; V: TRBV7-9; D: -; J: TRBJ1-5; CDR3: CASSPGQQPQHF; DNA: TGTGCCAGCAGCCCTGGACAGCAGCCCCAGCATTTT
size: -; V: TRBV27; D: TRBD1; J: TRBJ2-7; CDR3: CASSLGQDNYEQYF; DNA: TGTGCCAGCAGCCTGGGACAGGATAACTACGAGCAGTACTTC
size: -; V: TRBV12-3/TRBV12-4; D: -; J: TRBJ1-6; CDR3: CASRADSSYNSPLHF; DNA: TGTGCCAGCAGGGCGGACAGCTCCTATAATTCACCCCTCCACTTT
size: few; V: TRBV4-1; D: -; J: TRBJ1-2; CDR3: CASSRGNYGYTF; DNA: TGCGCCAGCAGCCGAGGCAACTATGGCTACACCTTC
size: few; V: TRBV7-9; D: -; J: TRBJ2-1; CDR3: CASSYPGGTNSYNEQFF; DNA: TGTGCCAGCAGCTACCCCGGGGGGACAAACTCCTACAATGAGCAGTTCTTC
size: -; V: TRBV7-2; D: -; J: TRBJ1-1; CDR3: CASSSDGRTEAFF; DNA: TGTGCCAGCAGCTCAGACGGGAGGACTGAAGCTTTCTTT
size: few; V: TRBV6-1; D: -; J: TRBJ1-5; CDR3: CASMAGEPNQPQHF; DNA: TGTGCCAGCATGGCTGGGGAACCCAATCAGCCCCAGCATTTT
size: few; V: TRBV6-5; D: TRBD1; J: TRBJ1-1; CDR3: CASSYSQGMNTEAFF; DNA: TGTGCCAGCAGTTACTCACAGGGGATGAACACTGAAGCTTTCTTT
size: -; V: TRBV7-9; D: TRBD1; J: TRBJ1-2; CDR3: CASSSPQDRAEGYTF; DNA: TGTGCCAGCAGCTCACCCCAGGACAGGGCGGAAGGCTACACCTTC
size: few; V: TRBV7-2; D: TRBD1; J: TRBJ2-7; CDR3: CASSLLGQEANEQYF; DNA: TGTGCCAGCAGCCTACTCGGACAGGAAGCAAACGAGCAGTACTTC
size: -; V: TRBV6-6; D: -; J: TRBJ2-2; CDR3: CASSSLRVQNTGELFF; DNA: TGTGCCAGCAGCTCACTCCGGGTCCAAAACACCGGGGAGCTGTTTTTT
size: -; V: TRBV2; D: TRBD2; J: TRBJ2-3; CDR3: CASSEGRGTDTQYF; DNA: TGTGCCAGCAGTGAGGGGAGGGGCACAGATACGCAGTATTTT
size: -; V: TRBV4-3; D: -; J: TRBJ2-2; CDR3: CASSPRRRNTGELFF; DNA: TGCGCCAGCAGCCCTCGACGGAGGAACACCGGGGAGCTGTTTTTT
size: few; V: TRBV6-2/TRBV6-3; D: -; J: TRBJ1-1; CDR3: CASSLLGIENPGTEAFF; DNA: TGTGCCAGCAGTTTGTTAGGTATAGAGAATCCGGGAACTGAAGCTTTCTTT
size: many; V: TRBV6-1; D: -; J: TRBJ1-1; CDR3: CASSELPEVTEAFF; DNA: TGTGCCAGCAGTGAACTCCCAGAGGTCACTGAAGCTTTCTTT
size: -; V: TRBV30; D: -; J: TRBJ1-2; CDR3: CAWWRFGYTF; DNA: TGTGCCTGGTGGAGATTTGGCTACACCTTC
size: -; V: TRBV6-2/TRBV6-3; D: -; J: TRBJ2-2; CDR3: CASSFLTQSTGELFF; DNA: TGTGCCAGCAGTTTTTTAACACAGAGCACCGGGGAGCTGTTTTTT
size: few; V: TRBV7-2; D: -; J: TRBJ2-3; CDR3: CASSQGPLTDTQYF; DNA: TGTGCCAGCAGCCAGGGCCCATTGACAGATACGCAGTATTTT
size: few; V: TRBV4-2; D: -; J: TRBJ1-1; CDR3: CASSQGLMNTEAFF; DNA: TGTGCCAGCAGCCAAGGACTAATGAACACTGAAGCTTTCTTT
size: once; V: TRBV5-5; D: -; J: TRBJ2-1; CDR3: CASSLGDRLNEQFF; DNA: TGTGCCAGCAGCTTGGGTGACAGGTTAAATGAGCAGTTCTTC
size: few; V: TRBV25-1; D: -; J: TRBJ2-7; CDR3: CASTSPGGYEQYF; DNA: TGTGCCAGCACTTCGCCCGGCGGATACGAGCAGTACTTC
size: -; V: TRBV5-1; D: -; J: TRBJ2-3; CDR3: CASNLGESSTDTQYF; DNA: TGCGCCAGCAACCTAGGGGAGAGTAGCACAGATACGCAGTATTTT
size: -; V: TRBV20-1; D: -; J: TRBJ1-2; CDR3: CSARHPDHYGYTF; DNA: TGCAGTGCTAGGCACCCGGACCACTATGGCTACACCTTC
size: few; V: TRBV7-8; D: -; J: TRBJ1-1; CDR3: CASSGRPNTEAFF; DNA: TGTGCCAGCTCGGGACGCCCGAACACTGAAGCTTTCTTT
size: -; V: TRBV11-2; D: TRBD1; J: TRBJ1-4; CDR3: CASSFYRGELFF; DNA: TGTGCCAGCAGCTTCTACAGGGGGGAACTGTTTTTT
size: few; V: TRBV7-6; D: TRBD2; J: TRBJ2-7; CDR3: CASSSSPGGAYEQYF; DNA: TGTGCCAGCAGCTCCTCCCCCGGGGGGGCCTACGAGCAGTACTTC
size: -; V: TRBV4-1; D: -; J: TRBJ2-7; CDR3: CASSQFEGSEQYF; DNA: TGCGCCAGCAGCCAGTTCGAGGGGTCCGAGCAGTACTTC
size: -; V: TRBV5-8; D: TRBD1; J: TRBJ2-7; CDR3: CASSDWTGTVVEQYF; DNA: TGTGCCAGCAGCGACTGGACAGGAACTGTTGTAGAGCAGTACTTC
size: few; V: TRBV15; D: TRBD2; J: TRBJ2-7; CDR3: CATSTPGRGYGEQYF; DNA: TGTGCCACCAGCACCCCAGGGAGGGGCTACGGCGAGCAGTACTTC
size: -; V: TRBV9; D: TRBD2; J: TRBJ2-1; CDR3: CASSGGLAPYNEQFF; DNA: TGTGCCAGCAGCGGAGGACTAGCTCCCTACAATGAGCAGTTCTTC
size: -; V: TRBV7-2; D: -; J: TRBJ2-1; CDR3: CASGPPRDNEQFF; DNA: TGTGCCAGCGGCCCCCCGAGAGACAATGAGCAGTTCTTC
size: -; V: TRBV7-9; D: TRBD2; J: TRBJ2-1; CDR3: CASSPPGGGDNEQFF; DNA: TGTGCCAGCAGCCCCCCGGGCGGGGGAGACAATGAGCAGTTCTTC
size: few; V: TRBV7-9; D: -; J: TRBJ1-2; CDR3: CASSLAGKDYGYTF; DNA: TGTGCCAGCAGCTTAGCAGGGAAGGACTATGGCTACACCTTC
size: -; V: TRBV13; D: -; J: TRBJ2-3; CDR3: CASSLRQQGGTDTQYF; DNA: TGTGCCAGCAGCCTACGACAGCAAGGGGGCACAGATACGCAGTATTTT
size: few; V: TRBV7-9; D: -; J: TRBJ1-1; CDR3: CASIQGNTEAFF; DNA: TGTGCCAGCATCCAAGGTAACACTGAAGCTTTCTTT
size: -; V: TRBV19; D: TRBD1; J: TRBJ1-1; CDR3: CASSIVQGAAYTEAFF; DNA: TGTGCCAGTAGTATAGTCCAGGGGGCGGCGTACACTGAAGCTTTCTTT
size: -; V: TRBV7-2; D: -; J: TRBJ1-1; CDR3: CASSLVSGPEAFF; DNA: TGTGCCAGCAGCTTAGTTTCAGGGCCTGAAGCTTTCTTT
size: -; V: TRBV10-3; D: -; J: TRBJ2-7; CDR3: CAISEKISSYEQYF; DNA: TGTGCCATCAGTGAAAAGATTAGCTCCTACGAGCAGTACTTC
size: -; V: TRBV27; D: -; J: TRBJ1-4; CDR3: CASSSARGLYNEKLFF; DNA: TGTGCCAGCAGTTCCGCCCGCGGCCTCTATAATGAAAAACTGTTTTTT
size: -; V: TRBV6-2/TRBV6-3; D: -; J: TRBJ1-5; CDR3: CASGRAFLSEPQHF; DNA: TGTGCCAGTGGGCGGGCCTTCCTCTCGGAGCCCCAGCATTTT
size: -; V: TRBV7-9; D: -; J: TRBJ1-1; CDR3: CASSPRGGGTEAFF; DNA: TGTGCCAGCAGCCCCCGGGGCGGGGGCACTGAAGCTTTCTTT
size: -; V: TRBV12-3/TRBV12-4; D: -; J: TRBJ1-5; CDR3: CASSTGQPQHF; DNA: TGTGCCAGCAGTACAGGTCAGCCCCAGCATTTT
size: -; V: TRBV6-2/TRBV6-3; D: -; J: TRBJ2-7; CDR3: CASRRDTKAYYEQYF; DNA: TGTGCCAGCAGACGGGACACCAAGGCCTACTACGAGCAGTACTTC
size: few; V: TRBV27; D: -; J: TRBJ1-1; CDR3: CASSMYRDTEAFF; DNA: TGTGCCAGCAGTATGTACAGGGACACTGAAGCTTTCTTT
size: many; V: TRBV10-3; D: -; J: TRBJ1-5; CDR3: CAISESESRMNQPQHF; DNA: TGTGCCATCAGTGAGTCAGAGTCGAGAATGAATCAGCCCCAGCATTTT
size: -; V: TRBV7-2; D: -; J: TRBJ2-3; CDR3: CASSLVTGELLDTQYF; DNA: TGTGCCAGCAGCTTAGTGACGGGGGAGTTGTTAGATACGCAGTATTTT
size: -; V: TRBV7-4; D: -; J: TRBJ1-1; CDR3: CACGRVSEAFF; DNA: TGTGCCTGCGGACGCGTCTCTGAAGCTTTCTTT
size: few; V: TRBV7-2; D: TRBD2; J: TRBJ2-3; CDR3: CASSILLAGARATQYF; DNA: TGTGCCAGCAGCATACTTCTAGCGGGGGCCCGGGCTACGCAGTATTTT
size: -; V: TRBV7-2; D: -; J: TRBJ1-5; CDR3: CASSLGSGGDQPQHF; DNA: TGTGCCAGCAGCTTAGGGTCTGGGGGCGATCAGCCCCAGCATTTT
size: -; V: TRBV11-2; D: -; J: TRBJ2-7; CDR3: CASSLGIGTYEQYF; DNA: TGTGCCAGCAGCCTTGGGATAGGTACCTACGAGCAGTACTTC
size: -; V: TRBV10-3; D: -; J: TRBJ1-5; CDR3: CAIRSGQSNQPQHF; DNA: TGTGCCATCCGTTCGGGGCAGAGCAATCAGCCCCAGCATTTT
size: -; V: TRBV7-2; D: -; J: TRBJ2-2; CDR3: CASSTIVQMFF; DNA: TGTGCCAGCAGCACCATTGTCCAGATGTTTTTT